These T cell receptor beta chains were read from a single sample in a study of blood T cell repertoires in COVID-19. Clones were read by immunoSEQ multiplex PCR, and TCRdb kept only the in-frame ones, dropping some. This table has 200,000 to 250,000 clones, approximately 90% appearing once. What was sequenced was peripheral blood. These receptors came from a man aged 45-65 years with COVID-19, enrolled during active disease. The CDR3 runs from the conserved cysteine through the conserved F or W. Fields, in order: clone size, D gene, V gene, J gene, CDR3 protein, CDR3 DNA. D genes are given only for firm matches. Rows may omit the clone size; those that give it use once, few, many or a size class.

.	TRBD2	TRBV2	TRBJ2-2	CASRGGGAPGELFF	TGTGCCAGCAGGGGCGGGGGTGCACCCGGGGAGCTGTTTTTT
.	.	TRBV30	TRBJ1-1	CAWSVTRSTEAFF	TGTGCCTGGAGTGTAACGAGGAGCACTGAAGCTTTCTTT
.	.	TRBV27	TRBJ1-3	CASSLDSNSGNTIYF	TGTGCCAGCAGCCTAGACAGTAACTCTGGAAACACCATATATTTT
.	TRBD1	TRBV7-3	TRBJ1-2	CASSGQGGDRYTF	TGTGCCAGCAGCGGACAGGGGGGAGATCGCTACACCTTC
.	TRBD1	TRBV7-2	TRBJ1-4	CASSLVGGGVGEKLFF	TGTGCCAGCAGCTTAGTAGGAGGGGGCGTGGGTGAAAAACTGTTTTTT
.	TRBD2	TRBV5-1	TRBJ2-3	CASSSTLAGVRTDTQYF	TGCGCCAGCAGCTCGACGTTGGCGGGAGTTCGGACAGATACGCAGTATTTT
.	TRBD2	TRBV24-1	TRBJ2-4	CATSTSGADIQYF	TGTGCCACCAGTACTAGCGGGGCTGACATTCAGTACTTC
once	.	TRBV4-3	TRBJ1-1	CASSQGARGFTEAFF	TGCGCCAGCAGCCAAGGGGCTCGAGGGTTCACTGAAGCTTTCTTT
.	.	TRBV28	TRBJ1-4	CASMLLGGTREKLFF	TGTGCCAGCATGCTCCTCGGAGGTACGCGAGAAAAACTGTTTTTT
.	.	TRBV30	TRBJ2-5	CAWSGGVRETQYF	TGTGCCTGGAGTGGGGGGGTTCGAGAGACCCAGTACTTC
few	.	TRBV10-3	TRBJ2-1	CAISVSADWGGEQFF	TGTGCCATCAGTGTGTCCGCCGACTGGGGAGGTGAGCAGTTCTTC
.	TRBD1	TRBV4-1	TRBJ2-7	CASSHQQTGGVGSYEQYF	TGCGCCAGCAGCCACCAACAAACAGGGGGAGTGGGATCCTACGAGCAGTACTTC
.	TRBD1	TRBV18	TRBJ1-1	CASSPRQGENTEAFF	TGTGCCAGCTCACCCCGACAGGGGGAGAACACTGAAGCTTTCTTT
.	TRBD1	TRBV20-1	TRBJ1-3	CSASPDRGLGNTIYF	TGCAGTGCTAGTCCAGACAGGGGGCTTGGAAACACCATATATTTT
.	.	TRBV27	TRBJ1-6	CASSLARVVHSPLHF	TGTGCCAGCAGTTTAGCCAGGGTGGTTCATTCACCCCTCCACTTT
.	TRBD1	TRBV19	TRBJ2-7	CASGGQGIGEQYF	TGTGCCAGTGGGGGACAGGGAATAGGCGAGCAGTACTTC
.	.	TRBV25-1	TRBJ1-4	CASSEPGATNEKLFF	TGTGCCAGCAGTGAACCCGGGGCAACTAATGAAAAACTGTTTTTT
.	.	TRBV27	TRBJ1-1	CASSLGGSSYTEAFF	TGTGCCAGCAGTTTAGGGGGGAGTTCCTACACTGAAGCTTTCTTT
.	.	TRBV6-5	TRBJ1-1	CASKRRTEAFF	TGTGCCAGCAAGCGGCGCACTGAAGCTTTCTTT
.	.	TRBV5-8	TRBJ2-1	CASSKGSGLSYNEQFF	TGTGCCAGCAGCAAAGGAAGCGGCCTCTCCTACAATGAGCAGTTCTTC
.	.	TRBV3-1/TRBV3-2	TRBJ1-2	CASSQEGYRAGYTF	TGTGCCAGCAGCCAAGAAGGTTACAGGGCTGGCTACACCTTC
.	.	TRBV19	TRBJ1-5	CASSMVGGENNQPQHF	TGTGCCAGTAGTATGGTTGGTGGGGAGAACAATCAGCCCCAGCATTTT
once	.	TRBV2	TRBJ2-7	CASSVFTTYEQYF	TGTGCCAGCAGTGTATTCACTACCTACGAGCAGTACTTC
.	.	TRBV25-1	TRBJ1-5	CASRALTEDSNQPQHF	TGTGCCAGCAGGGCCCTGACAGAAGATAGCAATCAGCCCCAGCATTTT